This TCR beta chain came from a study of CD8 T cells in ankylosing spondylitis. Regarding the study as a whole: Ankylosing spondylitis blood appeared to be characterized by a TCR beta motif of roughly eight highly homologous variants. Disease-linked clones displayed a CD8+ phenotype and appeared relatively rarely in peripheral blood. Matched ankylosing spondylitis synovial fluid reportedly showed significant enrichment of disease-linked clones.

The V and J ends lost 4 bases and 2 bases respectively, with 16 bases between them. This CDR3 has 15 amino acids. The germline V gene has CDR1 DFQATT and CDR2 SNEGSKA (reference sequence). This clonotype has a count of ten or more. As yet, its antigen is unknown. TCR beta libraries were made by quantitative 5'-RACE with molecular barcodes. TCRdb passed the 5' RACE reads through MiXCR, listing each CDR3 protein once. The data hold under 200,000 distinct CDR3 sequences, with 11% observed a single time. This chain links TRBV20-1 with TRBJ2-3; D is unclear. The clonotype originates from a male donor with ankylosing spondylitis or in good health (not recorded which). The specimen sequenced was blood, either unsorted or a sorted T cell fraction (not recorded which). CDR3: CSANFGRGATDTQYF. The CDR3 DNA is TGCAGTGCTAATTTCGGGCGCGGAGCCACAGATACGCAGTATTTT.